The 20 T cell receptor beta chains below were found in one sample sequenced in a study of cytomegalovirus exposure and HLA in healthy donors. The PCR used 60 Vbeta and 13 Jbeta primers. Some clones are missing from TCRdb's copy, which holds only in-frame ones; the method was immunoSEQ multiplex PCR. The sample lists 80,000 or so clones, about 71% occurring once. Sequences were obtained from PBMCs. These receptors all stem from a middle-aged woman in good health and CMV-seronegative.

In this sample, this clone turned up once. CDR3 sequence (DNA): TGTGCCAGCAGCTTGGCCGGTAATTCACCCCTCCACTTT. Its protein product is CASSLAGNSPLHF. The chain uses TRBV5-4 and TRBJ1-6; no clear D gene. Trimming took off 0 bases at V and 6 bases at J, with 4 bases between the two ends. The CDR3 extends over 13 amino acids. Germline CDR1 reads SGHNT; CDR2 reads YYREEE (reference sequence).

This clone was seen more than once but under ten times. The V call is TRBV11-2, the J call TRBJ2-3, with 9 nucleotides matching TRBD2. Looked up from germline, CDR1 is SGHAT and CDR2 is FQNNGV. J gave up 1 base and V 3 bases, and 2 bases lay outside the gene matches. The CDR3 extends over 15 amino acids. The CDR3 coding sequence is TGTGCCAGCAGCTTGAGGACTAGCGGCACAGATACGCAGTATTTT. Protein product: CASSLRTSGTDTQYF.

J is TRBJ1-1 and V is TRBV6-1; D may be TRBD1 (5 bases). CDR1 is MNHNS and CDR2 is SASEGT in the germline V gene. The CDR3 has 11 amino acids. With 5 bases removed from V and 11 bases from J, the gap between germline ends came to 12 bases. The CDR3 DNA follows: TGTGCCAGCAGTTATTCAGGGAGGGCTTTCTTT. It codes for CASSYSGRAFF.

The CDR3 sequence: CASRPVFAGGPDTQYF. In DNA, the CDR3 is TGTGCCAGCAGGCCAGTCTTTGCGGGAGGGCCGGATACGCAGTATTTT. V is TRBV27 and J is TRBJ2-3; TRBD2 matches at 9 bases. This CDR3 spans 16 amino acids. Germline assignment: CDR1 MNHEY and CDR2 SMNVEV (reference sequence). V was clipped by 6 bases and J by 6 bases; unmatched bases: 13.

CDR3 residues: CSGQGTSYEQYF. The CDR3 DNA follows: TGCAGCGGGCAGGGAACGTCCTACGAGCAGTACTTC. The rearrangement uses TRBV29-1 and TRBJ2-7; TRBD1 is a possible D gene (5 bases). The CDR3 consists of 12 residues. Germline V gene data show CDR1 as SQVTM and CDR2 as ANQGSEA. Trimming pared 7 bases from V and 1 base from J, leaving 11 bases between.

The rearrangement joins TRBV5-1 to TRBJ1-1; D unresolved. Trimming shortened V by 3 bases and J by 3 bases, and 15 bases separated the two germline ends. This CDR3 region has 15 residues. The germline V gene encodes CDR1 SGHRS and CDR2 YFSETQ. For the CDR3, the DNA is TGCGCCAGCAGCTGGCAATCGGGTGCGGACACTGAAGCTTTCTTT. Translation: CASSWQSGADTEAFF.

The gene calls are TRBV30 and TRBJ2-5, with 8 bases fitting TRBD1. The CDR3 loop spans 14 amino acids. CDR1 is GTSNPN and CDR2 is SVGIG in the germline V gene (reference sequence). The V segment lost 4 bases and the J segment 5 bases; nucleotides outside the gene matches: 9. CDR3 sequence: CAWTPTGVGETQYF. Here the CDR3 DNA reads TGTGCCTGGACGCCGACAGGGGTGGGGGAGACCCAGTACTTC.

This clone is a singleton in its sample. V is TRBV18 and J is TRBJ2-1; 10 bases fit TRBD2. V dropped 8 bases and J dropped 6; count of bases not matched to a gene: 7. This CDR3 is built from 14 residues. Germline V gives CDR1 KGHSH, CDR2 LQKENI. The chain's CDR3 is CASANSGGPNEQFF. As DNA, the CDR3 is TGTGCCAGCGCGAATAGCGGGGGGCCCAATGAGCAGTTCTTC.

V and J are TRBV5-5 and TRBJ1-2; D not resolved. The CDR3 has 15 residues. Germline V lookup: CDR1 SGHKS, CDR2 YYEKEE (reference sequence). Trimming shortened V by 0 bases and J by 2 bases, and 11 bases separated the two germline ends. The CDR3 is CASSLGRGENYGYTF. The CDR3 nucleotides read TGTGCCAGCAGCTTGGGACGTGGGGAGAACTATGGCTACACCTTC.

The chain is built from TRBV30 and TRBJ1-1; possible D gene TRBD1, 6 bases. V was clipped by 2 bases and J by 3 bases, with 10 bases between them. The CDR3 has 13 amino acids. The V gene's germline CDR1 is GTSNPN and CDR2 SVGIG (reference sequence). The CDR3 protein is CAWSQYRDTEAFF. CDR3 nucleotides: TGTGCCTGGAGTCAGTACAGGGACACTGAAGCTTTCTTT.

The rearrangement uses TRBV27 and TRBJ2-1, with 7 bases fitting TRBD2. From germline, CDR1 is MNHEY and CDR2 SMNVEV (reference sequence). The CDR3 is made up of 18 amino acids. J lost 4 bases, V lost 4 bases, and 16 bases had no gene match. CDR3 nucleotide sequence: TGTGCCAGCAGTTCCCTCGTTTTAGCGGGCGGAAAATACAATGAGCAGTTCTTC. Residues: CASSSLVLAGGKYNEQFF.

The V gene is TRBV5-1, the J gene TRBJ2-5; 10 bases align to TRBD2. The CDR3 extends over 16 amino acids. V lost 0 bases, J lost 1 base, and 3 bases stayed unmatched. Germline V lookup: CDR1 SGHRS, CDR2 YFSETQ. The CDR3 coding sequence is TGCGCCAGCAGCTTGGCCGGGACTAGCGCCCAAGAGACCCAGTACTTC. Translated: CASSLAGTSAQETQYF.

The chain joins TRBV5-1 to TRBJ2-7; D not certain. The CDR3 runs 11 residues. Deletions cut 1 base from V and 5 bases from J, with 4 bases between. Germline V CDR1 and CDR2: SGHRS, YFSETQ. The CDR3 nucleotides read TGCGCCAGCAGCTTGTCTAACGAGCAGTACTTC. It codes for CASSLSNEQYF.

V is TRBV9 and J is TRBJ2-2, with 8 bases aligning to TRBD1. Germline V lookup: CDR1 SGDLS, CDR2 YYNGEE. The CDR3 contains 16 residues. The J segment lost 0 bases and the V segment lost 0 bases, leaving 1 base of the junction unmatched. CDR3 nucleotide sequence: TGTGCCAGCAGCGTAGCGGACAGGGCGAACACCGGGGAGCTGTTTTTT. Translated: CASSVADRANTGELFF.

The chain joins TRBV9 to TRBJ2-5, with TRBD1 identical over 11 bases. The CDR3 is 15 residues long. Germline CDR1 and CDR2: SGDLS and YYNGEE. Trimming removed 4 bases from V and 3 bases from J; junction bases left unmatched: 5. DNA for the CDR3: TGTGCCAGCAGCCCGGGACAGGGGGAGGAAGAGACCCAGTACTTC. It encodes CASSPGQGEEETQYF.

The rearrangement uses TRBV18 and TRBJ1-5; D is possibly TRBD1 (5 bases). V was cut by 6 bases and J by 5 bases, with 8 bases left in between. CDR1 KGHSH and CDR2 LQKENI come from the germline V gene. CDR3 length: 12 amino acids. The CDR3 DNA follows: TGTGCCAGCTCGGGGGGGGATCAGCCCCAGCATTTT. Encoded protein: CASSGGDQPQHF.

DNA for the CDR3: TGTGCCAGCAGTTACTCCAGGGGGGACACTGAAGCTTTCTTT. Amino acids: CASSYSRGDTEAFF. The chain joins TRBV6-5 to TRBJ1-1; 7 bases map to TRBD1. With V trimmed by 0 bases and J by 3 bases, 1 base remained unmatched. Germline values: CDR1 MNHEY, CDR2 SVGAGI. This CDR3 contains 14 residues.

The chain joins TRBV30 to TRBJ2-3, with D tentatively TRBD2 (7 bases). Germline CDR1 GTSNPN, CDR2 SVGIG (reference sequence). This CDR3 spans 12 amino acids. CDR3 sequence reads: CAVGGGADTQYF. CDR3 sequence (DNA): TGTGCTGTAGGGGGAGGGGCAGATACGCAGTATTTT.

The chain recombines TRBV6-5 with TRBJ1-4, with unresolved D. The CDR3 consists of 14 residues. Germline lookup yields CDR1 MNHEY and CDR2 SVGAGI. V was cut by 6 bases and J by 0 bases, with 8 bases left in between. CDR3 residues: CASSRLATNEKLFF. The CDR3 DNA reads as TGTGCCAGCAGCCGTCTCGCAACTAATGAAAAACTGTTTTTT.

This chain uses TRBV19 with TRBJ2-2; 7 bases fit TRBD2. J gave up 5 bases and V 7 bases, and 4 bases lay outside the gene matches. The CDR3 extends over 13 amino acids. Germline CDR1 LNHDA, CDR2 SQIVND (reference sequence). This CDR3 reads CASNPGRTGELFF. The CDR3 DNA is TGTGCCAGTAATCCCGGGAGGACCGGGGAGCTGTTTTTT.